A selection of T cell receptor beta chains follows, all from one sample in a study of blood T cell repertoires in COVID-19. Clones were sequenced by immunoSEQ multiplex PCR, and TCRdb holds only the in-frame ones, with some missing. The sample shows some 130,000 clones, approximately 82% of them seen only once. The sample comprised peripheral blood. Receptor source: a man between 60 and 75 years old who had recovered from COVID-19. CDR3s include the opening cysteine and the closing phenylalanine or tryptophan. D genes are given only for firm matches. Not every row has a clone size; where given, it reads once, few, many or a size class.

v_call	d_call	j_call	clone_size	cdr3_nt	cdr3_aa
TRBV15	-	TRBJ2-7	-	TGTGCCACCAGCTTGAACCCAGGGGTCTACGAGCAGTACTTC	CATSLNPGVYEQYF
TRBV6-1	-	TRBJ1-1	-	TGTGCCAGCAGTGAGGTGACAGGGAACACTGAAGCTTTCTTT	CASSEVTGNTEAFF
TRBV7-2	-	TRBJ1-1	-	TGTGCCAGCAGCCTCCCCACAGGGCGCACTGAAGCTTTCTTT	CASSLPTGRTEAFF
TRBV30	TRBD2	TRBJ2-1	-	TGTGCCTGGACTACTAGCGGCTACAATGAGCAGTTCTTC	CAWTTSGYNEQFF
TRBV6-5	-	TRBJ1-6	once	TGTGCCAGCAGTCGCCCCTCTGGGCTTAATTCACCCCTCCACTTT	CASSRPSGLNSPLHF
TRBV15	-	TRBJ1-1	few	TGTGCCACCAGGGGGAGGGATTTCACTGAAGCTTTCTTT	CATRGRDFTEAFF
TRBV7-2	-	TRBJ1-4	-	TGTGCCAGCAGCTTCGACAGGAACGCTAATGAAAAACTGTTTTTT	CASSFDRNANEKLFF
TRBV18	TRBD1	TRBJ1-2	-	TGTGCCAGCTCATCAAGGACAGGGAACTATGGCTACACCTTC	CASSSRTGNYGYTF
TRBV15	-	TRBJ2-6	-	TGTGCCACCAGCAGAGGTTGGCGGGACCCTGGGGCCAACGTCCTGACTTTC	CATSRGWRDPGANVLTF
TRBV29-1	-	TRBJ1-1	once	TGCAGCGTTGAAGAGCTAGAGAACACTGAAGCTTTCTTT	CSVEELENTEAFF
TRBV11-2	TRBD2	TRBJ2-7	-	TGTGCCAGCAGCTACACTAGCGCGAGCTCCTACGAGCAGTACTTC	CASSYTSASSYEQYF
TRBV7-8	-	TRBJ2-1	-	TGTGCCAGCAGCTTAGGAGGGTCACAGGGACGCTCCTACAATGAGCAGTTCTTC	CASSLGGSQGRSYNEQFF
TRBV4-2	TRBD2	TRBJ2-5	few	TGTGCCAGCAGCGAAGGACTAGCCGGAGAGACCCAGTACTTC	CASSEGLAGETQYF
TRBV27	TRBD1	TRBJ1-2	few	TGTGCCAGCAGTCCCGCCGGGACAGGGGCGAGTGGCTACACCTTC	CASSPAGTGASGYTF
TRBV5-4	TRBD1	TRBJ1-4	-	TGTGCCAGCAGCGGGGACAGCAGAAATGAAAAACTGTTTTTT	CASSGDSRNEKLFF
TRBV7-2	TRBD2	TRBJ2-3	-	TGTGCCAGCAGCTTAGTGTTTAGCGGGAGAACAGATACGCAGTATTTT	CASSLVFSGRTDTQYF
TRBV9	-	TRBJ2-7	-	TGTGCCAGCAGCGTAGCGGGAGATCCCACCTACGAGCAGTACTTC	CASSVAGDPTYEQYF
TRBV5-6	-	TRBJ2-2	-	TGTGCCAGCAGTTTGGGACTCCCGAACACCGGGGAGCTGTTTTTT	CASSLGLPNTGELFF
TRBV4-1	TRBD1	TRBJ1-6	-	TGCGCCAGCAGCCAATTCTTTGGGGACAGGGGCTCACCCCTCCACTTT	CASSQFFGDRGSPLHF
TRBV30	-	TRBJ1-4	once	TGTGCCTGGATGCCAGGAATTAATGAAAAACTGTTTTTT	CAWMPGINEKLFF
TRBV19	TRBD1	TRBJ1-5	-	TGTGCCAGTACCAAAAGGGGACAGCGCAATCAGCCCCAGCATTTT	CASTKRGQRNQPQHF
TRBV13	-	TRBJ2-3	-	TGTGCCAGCAGACCAACCGACGGGGGAACAGATACGCAGTATTTT	CASRPTDGGTDTQYF
TRBV11-2	-	TRBJ2-4	-	TGTGCCAGCAGCTTAGATGGAGGGTTAGCCAAAAACATTCAGTACTTC	CASSLDGGLAKNIQYF
TRBV30	TRBD2	TRBJ2-3	-	TGTGCCTGGGGGCTAGCGGGGGAAGCAGATACGCAGTATTTT	CAWGLAGEADTQYF
TRBV11-3	-	TRBJ2-1	-	TGTGCCAGCAGCGCGCGGGACGCCCATGAGCAGTTCTTC	CASSARDAHEQFF
TRBV19	TRBD1	TRBJ1-5	-	TGTGCCAGTAGTGTCGGGAACAGGGGAAGTTTTGGCAATCAGCCCCAGCATTTT	CASSVGNRGSFGNQPQHF
TRBV5-5	-	TRBJ1-2	-	TGTGCCAGCAGCTTGTCGGGAACAGGGTCTAACTATGGCTACACCTTC	CASSLSGTGSNYGYTF
TRBV4-1	TRBD1	TRBJ1-5	-	TGCGCCAGCAGCCAAGATGGCAGGGGGGAGCAGCCCCAGCATTTT	CASSQDGRGEQPQHF
TRBV7-9	-	TRBJ1-4	-	TGTGCCAGCAGCCCGGGGAGAGGAGAAAAACTGTTTTTT	CASSPGRGEKLFF
TRBV29-1	TRBD1	TRBJ1-4	-	TGCAGCGCCAAAGACAGGGGGGGTGAAAAACTGTTTTTT	CSAKDRGGEKLFF